These 31 T cell receptor beta chains share one sample of origin, sequenced in a study of Ad26.COV2.S vaccination and SARS-CoV-2 variants. Treatment given: some 20 received Ad26.COV2.S at low or high dose, single or two shots; five or six received placebo; per-sample allocation not given. Day 63 after the first vaccine or placebo injection was the time point for sampling. Method: immunoSEQ multiplex PCR; TCRdb's copy keeps in-frame clones and lacks some. The data hold some 350,000 clones, with roughly 85% observed a single time. The specimen comprised peripheral blood, sampled in a trial of Ad26.COV2.S vaccine versus placebo. Receptors were obtained from a person between 18 and 65 years old who received the Ad26.COV2.S COVID-19 vaccine or a placebo.

The chain couples TRBV4-3 to TRBJ1-4; 10 positions agree with TRBD1. With 4 bases clipped from V and 7 bases from J, the junction kept 6 bases outside the gene matches. Germline V lookup: CDR1 LGHNA, CDR2 YSLEER. The CDR3 covers 15 residues. The chain's CDR3 is CASSRSGQGGEKLFF. The DNA for the CDR3 is TGCGCCAGCAGCCGCAGCGGACAGGGGGGTGAAAAACTGTTTTTT.

There are many counts of this clone. V and J are TRBV4-1 and TRBJ1-2, with D possibly being TRBD1 (5 bases). This CDR3 has 14 residues. Germline values: CDR1 MGHRA, CDR2 YSYEKL. Deletions cut 2 bases from V and 3 bases from J, with 10 bases between. The CDR3 reads CASSQRGTYYGYTF. CDR3 nucleotide sequence: TGCGCCAGCAGCCAACGAGGGACCTACTATGGCTACACCTTC.

Notes on this clone: Other nucleotide sequences in the sample specify the same CDR3. J is TRBJ2-5 and V is TRBV5-6; 7 nucleotides match TRBD1. Germline V lookup: CDR1 SGHDT, CDR2 YYEEEE. The V gene end was trimmed by 3 bases and the J gene end by 1 base; junction bases not matched to a gene: 3. The length of the CDR3 is 14 residues. The CDR3 sequence is CASSSAGGQETQYF. CDR3 coding DNA: TGTGCCAGCAGCTCCGCAGGGGGCCAAGAGACCCAGTACTTC.

The chain is built from TRBV3-1 (or the pseudogene TRBV3-2) and TRBJ2-5; 13 nucleotides align to TRBD2. This CDR3 region has 16 residues. Germline CDR1 is LGHDT and CDR2 is YNNKEL (reference sequence). Trimming at V came to 4 bases and at J to 4 bases, leaving 6 bases not matched to a gene. The CDR3 bases are TGTGCCAGCAGCCTAGGACTAGCGGGAGTGTTAGAGACCCAGTACTTC. It specifies CASSLGLAGVLETQYF.

About this clone: The junction does not match germline at one end; this may be a read error. The genes are TRBV19 and TRBJ1-2; D perhaps matches TRBD1 (5 bases). Per the germline V gene, CDR1 is LNHDA and CDR2 is SQIVND (reference sequence). The CDR3 covers 13 residues. CDR3 residues: CASSATTEDGVCF. The CDR3 DNA follows: TGTGCCAGTAGCGCGACGACAGAAGACGGGGTATGCTTC.

This chain joins TRBV5-1 and TRBJ2-7; perhaps D is TRBD1 or TRBD2 (5 bases each). V was shortened by 4 bases and J by 5 bases, with 16 bases between the two germline ends. Germline-derived CDR1 and CDR2 are SGHRS and YFSETQ. The length of the CDR3 is 14 residues. This CDR3 reads CASSRGDRTDEQYF. The CDR3 coding sequence is TGCGCCAGCAGCAGAGGGGACCGGACGGACGAGCAGTACTTC.

V and J are TRBV19 and TRBJ1-5; D ambiguous. The length of the CDR3 is 14 residues. V gave up 7 bases and J gave up 4 bases, with 14 bases separating them. The germline V gene has CDR1 LNHDA and CDR2 SQIVND (reference sequence). The CDR3 protein is CASTWQAVNQPQHF. Here the CDR3 DNA reads TGTGCCAGTACTTGGCAGGCTGTGAATCAGCCCCAGCATTTT.

The chain joins TRBV27 to TRBJ1-3; no clear D gene. The CDR3 has 18 residues. V was pared by 3 bases and J by 7 bases, with 25 bases between. Germline values: CDR1 MNHEY, CDR2 SMNVEV (reference sequence). This CDR3 is CASSFVTSDPLSPNTIYF. CDR3 nucleotides: TGTGCCAGCAGTTTCGTTACTTCCGACCCTTTGTCCCCGAACACCATATATTTT.

The V and J genes are TRBV5-4 and TRBJ2-2; either TRBD1 or TRBD2 may fit D (6 bases each). CDR3 length: 16 amino acids. Germline CDR1 SGHNT, CDR2 YYREEE (reference sequence). Trimming removed 4 bases at V and 7 bases at J, with 20 bases between. CDR3 region: CASSPPVGGGNGELFF. CDR3 sequence (DNA): TGTGCCAGCAGCCCCCCGGTGGGGGGCGGTAACGGGGAGCTGTTTTTT.

The chain joins TRBV13 to TRBJ1-1; D ambiguous. V was clipped by 5 bases and J by 0 bases, with 7 bases between them. CDR1 is PRHDT and CDR2 is FYEKMQ in the germline V gene (reference sequence). CDR3 length equals 13 residues. The CDR3 sequence: CASSDTVNTEAFF. The CDR3 bases are TGTGCCAGCAGCGACACAGTGAACACTGAAGCTTTCTTT.

This chain links TRBV28 with TRBJ1-5; 8 bases match TRBD1. Trimming at V came to 5 bases and at J to 6 bases, leaving 9 bases not matched to a gene. The CDR3 runs to 15 residues. Per the germline V gene, CDR1 is MDHEN and CDR2 is SYDVKM. This CDR3 is CASSQAQGEAQPQHF. The DNA for the CDR3 is TGTGCCAGCAGTCAAGCACAGGGGGAGGCTCAGCCCCAGCATTTT.

J is TRBJ2-1 and V is TRBV7-9, with D possibly being TRBD1 or TRBD2 (5 bases each). V lost 2 bases, J lost 3 bases, and 17 bases lay in between. This CDR3 comprises 17 residues. Per the germline V gene, CDR1 is SEHNR and CDR2 is FQNEAQ (reference sequence). This chain's CDR3 is CASSLSHSGTLYNEQFF. In nucleotides, the CDR3 is TGTGCCAGCAGCTTATCCCACTCCGGGACCCTCTACAATGAGCAGTTCTTC.

The chain couples TRBV5-4 to TRBJ2-1, with 10 bases identical to TRBD2. The CDR3 covers 14 residues. Per germline, CDR1 SGHNT and CDR2 YYREEE (reference sequence). J was trimmed by 4 bases and V by 4 bases; bases with no gene match: 2. The CDR3 reads CASSSGGGYNEQFF. The CDR3 DNA reads TGTGCCAGCAGCAGCGGGGGGGGGTACAATGAGCAGTTCTTC.

The rearrangement links TRBV6-4 to TRBJ2-6; the match to TRBD1 covers 9 bases. CDR1 is MRHNA and CDR2 is SNTAGT in the germline V gene. The CDR3 length is 15 residues. V lost 4 bases, J lost 3 bases, and 1 base stayed unmatched. The CDR3 region is CASSGTGDGANVLTF. In nucleotides, the CDR3 is TGTGCCAGCAGTGGGACAGGGGATGGGGCCAACGTCCTGACTTTC.

This clone was recorded many times. The gene calls are TRBV13 and TRBJ2-2; possible D gene TRBD1, 8 bases. Germline V gene data show CDR1 as PRHDT and CDR2 as FYEKMQ (reference sequence). CDR3 length: 17 residues. V was trimmed by 2 bases and J by 3 bases, leaving 16 bases between them. DNA for the CDR3: TGTGCCAGCAGCTTAATGATTACAGGGGGGGACACCGGGGAGCTGTTTTTT. This sequence encodes CASSLMITGGDTGELFF.

This clone appeared once. V gene TRBV3-1 (or the pseudogene TRBV3-2) combines with J gene TRBJ2-7, with TRBD2 identical over 11 bases. The CDR3 runs 13 residues. The J segment lost 4 bases and the V segment lost 4 bases, leaving 0 bases of the junction unmatched. Germline values: CDR1 LGHDT, CDR2 YNNKEL (reference sequence). CDR3 DNA sequence: TGTGCCAGCAGCCGACTAGCGGGATACGAGCAGTACTTC. Protein: CASSRLAGYEQYF.

The V and J genes are TRBV6-4 and TRBJ1-5; D is perhaps TRBD1 (6 bases). The ends were cut back, 6 bases at V and 5 bases at J, with 20 bases in the middle. The germline CDR1 and CDR2 sequences are MRHNA and SNTAGT. This CDR3 has 16 residues. The CDR3 here is CASRDHTGGGHQPQHF. The CDR3 DNA follows: TGTGCCAGCAGGGACCACACAGGAGGGGGACATCAGCCCCAGCATTTT.

A remark on this clone: Other DNA sequences within the sample encode an identical CDR3. V is TRBV5-1 and J is TRBJ2-3; 7 bases match TRBD2. The CDR3 is 14 residues long. J gave up 3 bases and V 0 bases, and 1 base lay outside the gene matches. CDR1 SGHRS and CDR2 YFSETQ come from the germline V gene. For the CDR3, the DNA is TGCGCCAGCAGCTTGGCCGGGGGGACAGATACGCAGTATTTT. Amino acid sequence: CASSLAGGTDTQYF.

This clone appeared a few times. The V call is TRBV19, the J call TRBJ2-1; TRBD2 agrees at 9 bases. With V trimmed by 4 bases and J by 3 bases, 10 bases remained unmatched. The CDR3 sequence is 17 residues long. The germline CDR1 and CDR2 sequences are LNHDA and SQIVND (reference sequence). CDR3 loop: CASSTPTGTSRYNEQFF. The CDR3 coding sequence is TGTGCCAGTAGTACCCCGACCGGGACTAGCCGCTACAATGAGCAGTTCTTC.

This rearrangement joins TRBV29-1 to TRBJ2-3, with D perhaps matching TRBD2 (6 bases). Per germline, CDR1 SQVTM and CDR2 ANQGSEA. With 7 bases removed from V and 2 bases from J, the gap between germline ends came to 22 bases. The CDR3 spans 16 residues. The CDR3 loop is CSARRGDPTNTDTQYF. The DNA of the CDR3 is TGCAGCGCCCGGAGGGGAGACCCGACTAACACAGATACGCAGTATTTT.

The rearrangement links TRBV7-4 to TRBJ1-3; D is perhaps TRBD1 (6 bases). Germline loops: CDR1 SGHVT, CDR2 SQSDAQ. This CDR3 comprises 18 residues. With 4 bases removed from V and 1 base from J, the gap between germline ends came to 20 bases. CDR3 amino acids: CASSSVGGRVSSGNTIYF. For the CDR3, the DNA is TGTGCCAGCAGCTCCGTTGGGGGCAGGGTGTCTTCTGGAAACACCATATATTTT.

The genes are TRBV3-1 (or the pseudogene TRBV3-2) and TRBJ1-6, with D uncertain. Trimming cost V 0 bases and J 11 bases, with 14 bases left between them. The CDR3 loop spans 15 amino acids. Looked up from germline, CDR1 is LGHDT and CDR2 is YNNKEL (reference sequence). The CDR3 DNA follows: TGTGCCAGCAGCCAAGAACAGCGCGACGCCCCACCCCTCCACTTT. It specifies CASSQEQRDAPPLHF.

This chain uses TRBV29-1 with TRBJ2-1; D perhaps matches TRBD2 (5 bases). Germline assignment: CDR1 SQVTM and CDR2 ANQGSEA. The CDR3 is 10 residues long. The ends were cut back, 1 base at V and 15 bases at J, with 10 bases in the middle. The CDR3 coding sequence is TGCAGCGTTGAAGGTAGGGAGAGGTTCTTC. Protein product: CSVEGRERFF.

The gene calls are TRBV5-5 and TRBJ2-5, with D possibly matching TRBD1 (6 bases). The germline V gene has CDR1 SGHKS and CDR2 YYEKEE (reference sequence). Trimming shortened V by 4 bases and J by 1 base, and 11 bases separated the two germline ends. This CDR3 is built from 14 residues. DNA for the CDR3: TGTGCCAGCAGCCACACGGACAGCCAAGAGACCCAGTACTTC. Translating it yields CASSHTDSQETQYF.

The table lists this clone with a count of one. The chain joins TRBV27 to TRBJ2-7; TRBD1 agrees at 8 bases. The germline CDR1 and CDR2 sequences are MNHEY and SMNVEV (reference sequence). The CDR3 sequence is 14 residues long. V lost 4 bases, J lost 7 bases, and 9 bases stayed unmatched. CDR3 nucleotides: TGTGCCAGCAGTTCCCGGACAGGGAATCTTGAGCAGTACTTC. This sequence encodes CASSSRTGNLEQYF.

This clone came up once. CDR3 loop: CASRGVTGNTIYF. In DNA form, the CDR3 reads TGTGCCAGCAGAGGGGTGACTGGAAACACCATATATTTT. The chain joins TRBV12-3 or TRBV12-4 to TRBJ1-3; D is possibly TRBD1 (5 bases). The CDR3 runs 13 residues. Trimming took off 6 bases at V and 2 bases at J, with 8 bases between the two ends.

The chain has TRBV6-2 or TRBV6-3 and TRBJ2-5; 8 bases align to TRBD2. The CDR3 runs 15 residues. Losses at the gene ends were 0 bases for V and 5 bases for J; bases not matched to a gene: 5. Per the germline V gene, CDR1 is MNHEY and CDR2 is SVGEGT. The CDR3 coding sequence is TGTGCCAGCAGTTACTCGGGGACTAGGAGGGAGACCCAGTACTTC. Residues: CASSYSGTRRETQYF.

The J gene is TRBJ2-7, the V gene TRBV6-2 or TRBV6-3, with D possibly TRBD1 on 6 matching bases. Per the germline V gene, CDR1 is MNHEY and CDR2 is SVGEGT. The CDR3 spans 16 residues. V shed 0 bases and J shed 0 bases, with 12 bases lying between them. CDR3 nucleotide sequence: TGTGCCAGCAGTTACTCCGCGGACAGCTTCTCCTACGAGCAGTACTTC. Translation: CASSYSADSFSYEQYF.

The V call is TRBV6-2 or TRBV6-3, the J call TRBJ2-3; D is unclear. The CDR3 has 14 residues. V was cut by 6 bases and J by 7 bases, with 17 bases left in between. In germline, CDR1 is MNHEY, CDR2 SVGEGT. The CDR3 coding sequence is TGTGCCAGCAGCCTTAGGGATCCCCTTAATACGCAGTATTTT. Translation: CASSLRDPLNTQYF.

This rearrangement joins TRBV18 to TRBJ2-6, with D tentatively TRBD2 (7 bases). Germline CDR1 and CDR2: KGHSH and LQKENI. The CDR3 sequence is 19 residues long. Trimming left V 6 bases short and J 0 bases short, with 21 bases between. CDR3 loop: CASSERGALTSSGANVLTF. As DNA, the CDR3 is TGTGCCAGCTCGGAACGGGGGGCCCTCACGAGCTCTGGGGCCAACGTCCTGACTTTC.

CDR3 DNA sequence: TGTGCCACCAGCAAAGCCCGAGGCGCCTACGAGCAGTACTTC. It is translated as CATSKARGAYEQYF. The chain couples TRBV15 to TRBJ2-7; D ambiguous. Looked up from germline, CDR1 is LNHNV and CDR2 is YYDKDF (reference sequence). This CDR3 region has 14 residues. The germline V and J ends were trimmed by 4 bases and 2 bases, with 12 bases remaining between them.